The 18 T cell receptor beta chains below were found in one sample sequenced in a study of cytomegalovirus exposure and HLA in healthy donors. Profiled with immunoSEQ multiplex PCR; TCRdb holds only in-frame clones, not every one. The sample carries 100,000 to 150,000 clones, roughly nine tenths recorded once. The sequenced sample was PBMCs. The receptors were gathered from a woman between 18 and 29 years old in good health and CMV-seronegative.

The rearrangement joins TRBV2 to TRBJ2-5; a possible D gene is TRBD2 (5 bases). Per germline, CDR1 SNHLY and CDR2 FYNNEI. This CDR3 contains 14 residues. With 5 bases removed from V and 4 bases from J, the gap between germline ends came to 14 bases. CDR3 residues: CASSQVVEGETQYF. CDR3 bases: TGTGCCAGCAGTCAAGTCGTAGAGGGAGAGACCCAGTACTTC.

V and J are TRBV11-2 and TRBJ1-2, with a tentative D call TRBD1 (5 bases). The germline gives CDR1 SGHAT, CDR2 FQNNGV. The CDR3 contains 15 residues. Trimming pared 1 base from V and 4 bases from J, leaving 13 bases between. CDR3 sequence: CASSLALGGAYGYTF. As DNA, the CDR3 is TGTGCCAGCAGCTTAGCTTTGGGGGGAGCCTATGGCTACACCTTC.

V usage is TRBV28 and J usage is TRBJ1-5; D is uncertain. This CDR3 has 13 residues. Trimming removed 3 bases from V and 4 bases from J, with 7 bases in between. Germline V lookup: CDR1 MDHEN, CDR2 SYDVKM. The CDR3 DNA is TGTGCCAGCAGTTTGGCCGGGAATCAGCCCCAGCATTTT. It codes for CASSLAGNQPQHF. The full variable domain, its missing parts supplied by reference TRBV28 and TRBJ1-5, is DVKVTQSSRYLVKRTGEKVFLECVQDMDHENMFWYRQDPGLGLRLIYFSYDVKMKEKGDIPEGYSVSREKKERFSLILESASTNQTSMYLCASSLAGNQPQHFGDGTRLSIL.

The chain employs TRBV9 and TRBJ2-1, with 7 bases fitting TRBD1. This CDR3 has 15 residues. Unmatched junction bases numbered 0, after V lost 0 bases and J lost 0 bases. CDR1 is SGDLS and CDR2 is YYNGEE in the germline V gene. CDR3 bases: TGTGCCAGCAGCGTAGGACAGGGCTCCTACAATGAGCAGTTCTTC. Its protein is CASSVGQGSYNEQFF.

This clone has only a few counts. The chain has TRBV5-1 and TRBJ1-1, with a tentative D call TRBD1 (6 bases). Trimming removed 1 base from V and 1 base from J, with 11 bases in between. CDR1 is SGHRS, CDR2 YFSETQ, per germline. CDR3 length equals 15 residues. The CDR3 nucleotides are TGCGCCAGCAGCTTGAGTGCGACAGGGAACACTGAAGCTTTCTTT. Its protein is CASSLSATGNTEAFF.

The rearrangement joins TRBV5-6 to TRBJ2-7; the D gene is possibly TRBD1 (5 bases). Germline assignment: CDR1 SGHDT and CDR2 YYEEEE. V was clipped by 0 bases and J by 3 bases, with 13 bases between them. The CDR3 sequence is 15 residues long. In DNA, the CDR3 is TGTGCCAGCAGCTTGGCCCCGGCAGGGCTCTACGAGCAGTACGTC. This translates into CASSLAPAGLYEQYV.

The chain uses TRBV6-1 and TRBJ2-2; weak D call: TRBD2 (5 bases). V lost 2 bases and J lost 1, with 11 bases in between. CDR3 length: 16 amino acids. Germline CDR1 and CDR2: MNHNS and SASEGT. This CDR3 is CASSEIGRLNTGELFF. The CDR3 DNA sequence: TGTGCCAGCAGTGAAATAGGGAGATTGAACACCGGGGAGCTGTTTTTT.

The chain links TRBV6-5 to TRBJ1-5; D remains ambiguous. V was clipped by 4 bases and J by 5 bases, with 18 bases between them. Germline loops: CDR1 MNHEY, CDR2 SVGAGI. The CDR3 length is 16 residues. This CDR3 reads CASSSSPIGVDQPQHF. The DNA of the CDR3 is TGTGCCAGCAGTTCCTCCCCGATCGGGGTGGATCAGCCCCAGCATTTT.

The rearrangement uses TRBV7-9 and TRBJ1-2, with 9 positions matching TRBD1. Trimming cost V 6 bases and J 4 bases; bases outside gene matches: 6. This CDR3 is 14 amino acids long. Germline-derived CDR1 and CDR2 are SEHNR and FQNEAQ (reference sequence). The CDR3 region is CASSTGGGIYGYTF. The CDR3 DNA sequence: TGTGCCAGCAGTACAGGGGGCGGCATCTATGGCTACACCTTC.

The chain employs TRBV6-6 and TRBJ2-5, with D unresolved. The CDR3 consists of 12 residues. In germline, CDR1 is MNHNY, CDR2 SVGAGI (reference sequence). The V gene lost 5 bases and the J gene lost 2 bases, with 6 bases spanning the gap. For the CDR3, the DNA is TGTGCCAGCAGTGCAGCGCAAGAGACCCAGTACTTC. It is translated as CASSAAQETQYF.

Here the CDR3 reads CASSQDGTGGNTGELFF. CDR3 coding DNA: TGCGCCAGCAGCCAAGACGGGACAGGGGGTAACACCGGGGAGCTGTTTTTT. The chain has TRBV4-3 and TRBJ2-2; TRBD1 aligns across 11 bases. This CDR3 has 17 residues. The V and J ends lost 0 bases and 2 bases, in that order; junction bases with no gene match: 2. Germline values: CDR1 LGHNA, CDR2 YSLEER.

The rearrangement links TRBV2 to TRBJ2-5; 7 bases agree with TRBD2. In germline, CDR1 is SNHLY, CDR2 FYNNEI. The CDR3 sequence is 16 residues long. J lost 7 bases, V lost 2 bases, and 13 bases had no gene match. CDR3 sequence reads: CASSESREEGLGTQYF. Written as DNA, the CDR3 is TGTGCCAGCAGTGAATCACGGGAGGAGGGCCTTGGGACCCAGTACTTC.

On this clone: The junction departs from the called germline gene at one end, perhaps through a read error. The chain combines TRBV19 with TRBJ1-2; the D is unclear. The CDR3 length is 14 residues. Germline V gene data show CDR1 as LNHDA and CDR2 as SQIVND (reference sequence). The CDR3 DNA reads TGTGCCGGTAGGTTGGAGGCCAAGGGCTATGGCTACACCTTC. It translates to CAGRLEAKGYGYTF.

This clone was picked up a small number of times. The V gene is TRBV7-8, the J gene TRBJ1-6; D remains unclear. V lost 3 bases and J 7 bases, leaving 13 bases between the germline ends. CDR1 is SGHVS and CDR2 is FQNEAQ in the germline V gene. The CDR3 runs to 15 residues. Written as DNA, the CDR3 is TGTGCCAGCAGCTTCCCCTCAGGCACAAATTCACCCCTCCACTTT. Residues: CASSFPSGTNSPLHF.

The chain has TRBV14 and TRBJ2-5, with D maybe TRBD2 (6 bases). Germline assignment: CDR1 SGHDN and CDR2 FVKESK. This CDR3 region has 13 residues. Trimming removed 1 base from V and 4 bases from J, with 7 bases in between. CDR3 bases: TGTGCCAGCAGCCAAGTGGGAGGAGAGACCCAGTACTTC. Amino acids: CASSQVGGETQYF.

At least ten counts were recorded for this clone. This rearrangement joins TRBV6-4 to TRBJ2-1; D is possibly TRBD1 (5 bases). V was clipped by 3 bases and J by 4 bases, with 7 bases between them. The CDR3 is made up of 13 amino acids. CDR1 MRHNA and CDR2 SNTAGT come from the germline V gene. The CDR3 region is CASSETEYNEQFF. CDR3 in DNA: TGTGCCAGCAGTGAGACAGAATACAATGAGCAGTTCTTC.

The V and J genes are TRBV6-1 and TRBJ2-7; D might be TRBD2 (6 bases). Germline lookup yields CDR1 MNHNS and CDR2 SASEGT. This CDR3 contains 14 residues. The V end lost 1 base, the J end lost 6 bases, and 13 bases lay between the germline ends. The DNA of the CDR3 is TGTGCCAGCAGTGAAGACCACGGGGGACGCGAGCAGTACTTC. Protein product: CASSEDHGGREQYF.

The genes are TRBV27 and TRBJ2-1, with a possible D match to TRBD2 (5 bases). In germline, CDR1 is MNHEY, CDR2 SMNVEV (reference sequence). The CDR3 has 12 amino acids. Trimming left V 4 bases short and J 8 bases short, with 9 bases between. The chain's CDR3 is CASSSDYDEQFF. CDR3 coding DNA: TGTGCCAGCAGTTCCGACTATGATGAGCAGTTCTTC.